What follows are 30 T cell receptor beta chains derived from one specimen sequenced in a study of T cells in localized non-small cell lung cancer. The method was immunoSEQ multiplex PCR; TCRdb's version includes in-frame clones alone and lacks a portion of them. The sample has 25,000 to 35,000 clones, about nine tenths seen once; the top ten hold approximately 10%. The sequencing here drew on peripheral blood, taken before any cancer treatment. These receptors originate from a woman aged 35 to 75 with stage I lung adenocarcinoma.

V and J are TRBV7-3 and TRBJ2-1; TRBD1 aligns across 8 bases. The germline gives CDR1 SGHTA, CDR2 FQGTGA. The CDR3 has 13 residues. The V and J ends lost 8 bases and 8 bases, in that order; junction bases with no gene match: 8. The CDR3 bases are TGTGCCAGCTCAGGGGGCAGGGGCGATGAGCAGTTCTTC. Translation: CASSGGRGDEQFF.

This rearrangement joins TRBV6-5 to TRBJ2-4; D remains ambiguous. CDR1 and CDR2 (germline): MNHEY, SVGAGI. The CDR3 consists of 13 residues. Trimming shortened V by 5 bases and J by 8 bases, and 13 bases separated the two germline ends. CDR3 protein: CASSGDNEYIQYF. Here the CDR3 DNA reads TGTGCCAGCAGTGGGGATAACGAGTACATTCAGTACTTC.

The V and J genes are TRBV6-6 and TRBJ1-1, with a tentative D call TRBD1 (5 bases). Germline V lookup: CDR1 MNHNY, CDR2 SVGAGI (reference sequence). The CDR3 is made up of 15 amino acids. The ends were cut back, 0 bases at V and 0 bases at J, with 8 bases in the middle. The CDR3 region is CASSYSKGLNTEAFF. The CDR3 nucleotides are TGTGCCAGCAGTTACTCAAAGGGACTGAACACTGAAGCTTTCTTT.

The chain employs TRBV6-5 and TRBJ2-3; D gene unclear. The length of the CDR3 is 16 residues. The germline V gene encodes CDR1 MNHEY and CDR2 SVGAGI. The V gene lost 0 bases and the J gene lost 4 bases, with 14 bases spanning the gap. The CDR3 sequence: CASSYSPSSDPDTQYF. CDR3 in DNA: TGTGCCAGCAGTTACTCTCCCAGCTCAGACCCAGATACGCAGTATTTT.

The chain links TRBV13 to TRBJ2-1, with 8 positions matching TRBD2. The CDR3 length is 18 residues. The germline gives CDR1 PRHDT, CDR2 FYEKMQ (reference sequence). V shed 0 bases, J shed 3 bases, and the junction held 10 bases outside the gene matches. The CDR3 sequence is CASSLGPAGANIYNEQFF. The CDR3 DNA reads as TGTGCCAGCAGCTTAGGTCCAGCGGGAGCGAATATCTACAATGAGCAGTTCTTC. The whole variable domain, filled in from reference TRBV13 and TRBJ2-1, reads AAGVIQSPRHLIKEKRETATLKCYPIPRHDTVYWYQQGPGQDPQFLISFYEKMQSDKGSIPDRFSAQQFSDYHSELNMSSLELGDSALYFCASSLGPAGANIYNEQFFGPGTRLTVL.

The rearrangement links TRBV9 to TRBJ2-2; TRBD2 agrees at 7 bases. The CDR3 totals 15 residues. Looked up from germline, CDR1 is SGDLS and CDR2 is YYNGEE. The trim removed 6 bases at V and 0 bases at J, leaving 5 bases unmatched. The CDR3 DNA reads as TGTGCCAGCACCAAAGCGGGGTCGAACACCGGGGAGCTGTTTTTT. This encodes CASTKAGSNTGELFF.

This rearrangement joins TRBV5-1 to TRBJ2-1; either TRBD1 or TRBD2 may supply D (5 bases each). CDR1 SGHRS and CDR2 YFSETQ come from the germline V gene. The V gene lost 0 bases and the J gene lost 12 bases, with 13 bases spanning the gap. This CDR3 has 13 residues. The CDR3 spells CASSLVGTLGQFF. The CDR3 DNA follows: TGCGCCAGCAGCTTGGTCGGGACGTTGGGGCAGTTCTTC.

This clone is a singleton in its sample. The genes are TRBV7-2 and TRBJ1-4; 10 positions match TRBD1. Germline CDR1 SGHTA, CDR2 FQGNSA. With V trimmed by 2 bases and J by 6 bases, 9 bases remained unmatched. The CDR3 consists of 17 residues. CDR3 in amino acids: CASSLLIPGTGDEKLFF. The CDR3 DNA follows: TGTGCCAGCAGCTTACTAATACCCGGGACAGGGGATGAAAAACTGTTTTTT.

The V and J genes are TRBV4-1 and TRBJ1-2; 8 positions match TRBD1. Germline trimming cut 1 base from V and 6 bases from J; bases unmatched to any gene: 7. Looked up from germline, CDR1 is MGHRA and CDR2 is YSYEKL. The CDR3 has 15 residues. The CDR3 bases are TGCGCCAGCAGCCAAGGCCCGGGACAGGTGAATGGCTACACCTTC. Residues: CASSQGPGQVNGYTF.

The J gene is TRBJ1-1, the V gene TRBV27, with D unresolved. Germline CDR1 and CDR2: MNHEY and SMNVEV (reference sequence). The length of the CDR3 is 13 residues. Trimming removed 0 bases from V and 5 bases from J, with 7 bases in between. CDR3 nucleotide sequence: TGTGCCAGCAGTTTATCGTGGAATACTGAAGCTTTCTTT. Translating gives CASSLSWNTEAFF.

The chain uses TRBV7-3 and TRBJ1-6, with 8 nucleotides matching TRBD1. Trimming at V came to 6 bases and at J to 9 bases, leaving 7 bases not matched to a gene. CDR1 is SGHTA, CDR2 FQGTGA, per germline. The CDR3 spans 14 residues. The CDR3 loop is CASSATGGGSPLHF. The CDR3 bases are TGTGCCAGCAGTGCTACAGGGGGAGGTTCACCCCTCCACTTT.

The chain employs TRBV27 and TRBJ2-3; D unresolved. The CDR3 has 14 residues. Germline assignment: CDR1 MNHEY and CDR2 SMNVEV (reference sequence). The germline V and J ends were trimmed by 6 bases and 2 bases, with 12 bases remaining between them. As DNA, the CDR3 is TGTGCCAGCAGCCAGGAAATAGTCACAGATACGCAGTATTTT. It yields the protein CASSQEIVTDTQYF.

The chain carries TRBV6-5 and TRBJ1-5; weak D call: TRBD1 (6 bases). The CDR3 covers 13 residues. V lost 10 bases to trimming and J lost 5 bases, with 15 bases between them. Germline V gene lookup returns CDR1 MNHEY and CDR2 SVGAGI. The CDR3 DNA follows: TGTGCCACCACGGCAGGGGCCGATCAGCCCCAGCATTTT. This translates into CATTAGADQPQHF.

The chain combines TRBV7-9 with TRBJ2-1; TRBD2 agrees at 14 bases. The germline V gene encodes CDR1 SEHNR and CDR2 FQNEAQ (reference sequence). V shed 3 bases and J 6 bases; nucleotides not matched to a gene: 4. This CDR3 has 16 amino acids. DNA of the CDR3: TGTGCCAGCAGCTTGACGGGACTAGCGGGAGTCAATGAGCAGTTCTTC. Translated: CASSLTGLAGVNEQFF. The full variable domain, its missing parts supplied by reference TRBV7-9 and TRBJ2-1, is DTGVSQNPRHKITKRGQNVTFRCDPISEHNRLYWYRQTLGQGPEFLTYFQNEAQLEKSRLLSDRFSAERPKGSFSTLEIQRTEQGDSAMYLCASSLTGLAGVNEQFFGPGTRLTVL.

Relative to its sample, this clone is medium-sized. The chain carries TRBV5-5 and TRBJ1-2, with TRBD1 as a possible D gene (5 bases). CDR3 length: 14 residues. Germline CDR1 is SGHKS and CDR2 is YYEKEE (reference sequence). V lost 4 bases, J lost 7 bases, and 17 bases lay in between. The CDR3 is CASSLGDFASGYTF. CDR3 DNA sequence: TGTGCCAGCAGCCTGGGGGATTTTGCCTCTGGCTACACCTTC.

The chain combines TRBV5-1 with TRBJ1-3; D gene unclear. V dropped 2 bases and J dropped 0 bases, with 9 bases sitting between them. The CDR3 totals 15 residues. Germline V gene data show CDR1 as SGHRS and CDR2 as YFSETQ. The CDR3 region is CASSLQSPSGNTIYF. The CDR3 nucleotides read TGCGCCAGCAGCTTACAGAGCCCCTCTGGAAACACCATATATTTT.

The chain recombines TRBV5-4 with TRBJ2-4, with D possibly matching TRBD2 (5 bases). Trimming took off 0 bases at V and 0 bases at J, with 10 bases between the two ends. In germline, CDR1 is SGHNT, CDR2 YYREEE (reference sequence). There are 16 residues in the CDR3. CDR3 bases: TGTGCCAGCAGCTTGGGGCTAGCTGGAGCCAAAAACATTCAGTACTTC. Protein sequence: CASSLGLAGAKNIQYF.

The chain joins TRBV11-1 to TRBJ1-4; TRBD1 aligns across 9 bases. J was trimmed by 8 bases and V by 5 bases; bases with no gene match: 9. This CDR3 spans 15 amino acids. Germline CDR1 is SGHAT and CDR2 is FQDESV (reference sequence). CDR3 nucleotide sequence: TGTGCCAGCAGCGCCTCCGGGACAGGGACCGAAAAACTGTTTTTT. It encodes CASSASGTGTEKLFF. The full variable domain, with the rest looked up from reference TRBV11-1 and TRBJ1-4, is EAEVAQSPRYKITEKSQAVAFWCDPISGHATLYWYRQILGQGPELLVQFQDESVVDDSQLPKDRFSAERLKGVDSTLKIQPAELGDSAMYLCASSASGTGTEKLFFGSGTQLSVL.

This chain links TRBV6-5 with TRBJ1-5; D gene unclear. There are 15 residues in the CDR3. V was cut by 6 bases and J by 5 bases, with 17 bases left in between. Per the germline V gene, CDR1 is MNHEY and CDR2 is SVGAGI. The CDR3 DNA is TGTGCCAGCAGAACCGGGTCCAGAAGGGATCAGCCCCAGCATTTT. It codes for CASRTGSRRDQPQHF.

The chain has TRBV7-2 and TRBJ2-7; 8 bases line up with TRBD1. The CDR3 extends over 15 amino acids. Germline assignment: CDR1 SGHTA and CDR2 FQGNSA. The ends lost 4 bases at V and 4 bases at J; junction bases unmatched: 9. The CDR3 nucleotides read TGTGCCAGCAGCTCTTCAGGGGGCGCATATTACGAGCAGTACTTC. It encodes CASSSSGGAYYEQYF. The full variable domain, completed using reference TRBV7-2 and TRBJ2-7, is GAGVSQSPSNKVTEKGKDVELRCDPISGHTALYWYRQSLGQGLEFLIYFQGNSAPDKSGLPSDRFSAERTGGSVSTLTIQRTQQEDSAVYLCASSSSGGAYYEQYFGPGTRLTVT.

The rearrangement uses TRBV27 and TRBJ2-7; 9 positions match TRBD1. The CDR3 has 14 amino acids. In germline, CDR1 is MNHEY, CDR2 SMNVEV (reference sequence). The junction had 7 bases not matched to a gene; V was cut back by 6 bases and J by 4 bases. The CDR3 coding sequence is TGTGCCAGCAGACAAACAGGGGGCAGGTACGAGCAGTACTTC. Translation gives CASRQTGGRYEQYF.

This clone came up once. The junction does not match germline at one end; this may be a read error. This chain connects TRBV7-9 to TRBJ1-5; the D is unclear. This CDR3 spans 16 amino acids. Germline CDR1 reads SEHNR; CDR2 reads FQNEAQ (reference sequence). The CDR3 loop is CASSQERDYSNQPQHF. CDR3 nucleotide sequence: TGCGCCAGCAGCCAAGAACGGGATTATAGCAATCAGCCCCAGCATTTT.

This chain links TRBV7-2 with TRBJ2-7, with D perhaps TRBD1 or TRBD2 (5 bases each). The CDR3 covers 17 residues. The V end lost 0 bases, the J end lost 1 base, and 16 bases lay between the germline ends. Germline lookup yields CDR1 SGHTA and CDR2 FQGNSA. CDR3 nucleotides: TGTGCCAGCAGCTTAGCGGGAGCAGGGCCTCCTTCCTACGAGCAGTACTTC. Its protein product is CASSLAGAGPPSYEQYF.

The chain is built from TRBV2 and TRBJ2-2, with D possibly called TRBD1 or TRBD2 (5 bases each). Per germline, CDR1 SNHLY and CDR2 FYNNEI. The CDR3 is made up of 14 amino acids. The V gene lost 3 bases and the J gene lost 3 bases, with 8 bases spanning the gap. CDR3 sequence reads: CASSDQGHTGELFF. CDR3 nucleotide sequence: TGTGCCAGCAGTGACCAGGGACACACCGGGGAGCTGTTTTTT. Filled out from reference TRBV2 and TRBJ2-2, the complete variable domain reads EPEVTQTPSHQVTQMGQEVILRCVPISNHLYFYWYRQILGQKVEFLVSFYNNEISEKSEIFDDQFSVERPDGSNFTLKIRSTKLEDSAMYFCASSDQGHTGELFFGEGSRLTVL.

V and J are TRBV18 and TRBJ1-5, with D unclear. V was clipped by 3 bases and J by 1 base, with 7 bases between them. Germline values: CDR1 KGHSH, CDR2 LQKENI. This CDR3 is built from 14 residues. CDR3 residues: CASSPAASNQPQHF. CDR3 nucleotide sequence: TGTGCCAGCTCACCGGCGGCAAGCAATCAGCCCCAGCATTTT. The whole variable domain, remainder taken from reference TRBV18 and TRBJ1-5, is NAGVMQNPRHLVRRRGQEARLRCSPMKGHSHVYWYRQLPEEGLKFMVYLQKENIIDESGMPKERFSAEFPKEGPSILRIQQVVRGDSAAYFCASSPAASNQPQHFGDGTRLSIL.

This chain uses TRBV11-2 with TRBJ2-3, with D possibly matching TRBD2 (6 bases). V was trimmed by 6 bases and J by 5 bases, leaving 12 bases between them. The CDR3 is 13 amino acids. CDR1 is SGHAT and CDR2 is FQNNGV in the germline V gene. The DNA for the CDR3 is TGTGCCAGCAGAGTGGAGGGGTTAGATACGCAGTATTTT. Residues: CASRVEGLDTQYF.

This rearrangement joins TRBV2 to TRBJ1-1, with TRBD1 matching 10 bases. Trimming cost V 4 bases and J 12 bases; bases outside gene matches: 8. The CDR3 has 13 amino acids. Germline CDR1 SNHLY, CDR2 FYNNEI. CDR3 amino acids: CASSVGDRGRSFF. CDR3 nucleotide sequence: TGTGCCAGCAGTGTGGGGGACAGGGGCCGGTCTTTCTTT.

The V call is TRBV29-1, the J call TRBJ1-1, with 7 nucleotides matching TRBD1. CDR1 is SQVTM, CDR2 ANQGSEA, per germline. The J segment lost 2 bases and the V segment lost 5 bases, leaving 2 bases of the junction unmatched. The CDR3 covers 12 residues. The CDR3 DNA follows: TGCAGCGTTCGACAGGGAAACACTGAAGCTTTCTTT. Its protein is CSVRQGNTEAFF. The complete variable domain, with remaining parts taken from reference TRBV29-1 and TRBJ1-1, reads SAVISQKPSRDICQRGTSLTIQCQVDSQVTMMFWYRQQPGQSLTLIATANQGSEATYESGFVIDKFPISRPNLTFSTLTVSNMSPEDSSIYLCSVRQGNTEAFFGQGTRLTVV.

The chain's CDR3 is CASSGRLSTDTQYF. CDR3 bases: TGTGCCAGCAGTGGCCGACTGAGCACAGATACGCAGTATTTT. This chain links TRBV6-6 with TRBJ2-3; D ambiguous. V gave up 5 bases and J gave up 0 bases, with 9 bases separating them. The CDR3 has 14 residues. Germline-derived CDR1 and CDR2 are MNHNY and SVGAGI (reference sequence).

V usage is TRBV29-1 and J usage is TRBJ2-7; possibly TRBD1 for D (6 bases). There are 11 residues in the CDR3. Trimming pared 7 bases from V and 4 bases from J, leaving 11 bases between. The germline V gene has CDR1 SQVTM and CDR2 ANQGSEA. The DNA for the CDR3 is TGCAGCGGCCGGGACATTTACGAGCAGTACTTC. This translates into CSGRDIYEQYF.